A single sample gave rise to the 27 T cell receptor beta chains below, sequenced in a study of T-cell memory formation after mild COVID-19. MiXCR, applied by TCRdb to the 5' RACE reads, yields one record per CDR3 protein. The table lists 25,000 to 35,000 distinct CDR3 sequences, around 7% of them singletons. Input material: PBMCs or a T cell subset sorted from them (not recorded which). Source of these receptors: an adult woman who had mild COVID-19 (a few samples of this study predate the infection). Cell type and time point are not known.

This clonotype occurred many times. The J gene is TRBJ1-1, the V gene TRBV5-1, with D maybe TRBD1 (6 bases). This CDR3 comprises 13 residues. Germline CDR1 is SGHRS and CDR2 is YFSETQ. Trimming left V 2 bases short and J 5 bases short, with 10 bases between. The CDR3 is CASSFQGLTEAFF. The CDR3 DNA sequence: TGCGCCAGCAGCTTCCAGGGGTTGACTGAAGCTTTCTTT.

This clonotype has at least ten counts. The CDR3 sequence is CASSLVGGELSDTQYF. As DNA, the CDR3 is TGTGCCAGCAGCTTAGTGGGGGGAGAGCTGTCAGATACGCAGTATTTT. The gene calls are TRBV7-8 and TRBJ2-3, with D possibly TRBD2 on 6 matching bases. The germline V gene encodes CDR1 SGHVS and CDR2 FQNEAQ. V was cut by 1 base and J by 4 bases, with 15 bases left in between. The CDR3 runs 16 residues.

By share, this clonotype ranks as medium-sized. The chain links TRBV20-1 to TRBJ1-1; TRBD1 aligns across 9 bases. CDR1 is DFQATT and CDR2 is SNEGSKA in the germline V gene (reference sequence). The trim removed 1 base at V and 3 bases at J, leaving 0 bases unmatched. The CDR3 contains 13 residues. CDR3 nucleotide sequence: TGCAGTGCTAGAGGGACAGGGGACACTGAAGCTTTCTTT. Protein product: CSARGTGDTEAFF.

This clonotype was observed many times. V usage is TRBV20-1 and J usage is TRBJ2-2; a possible D gene is TRBD1 (6 bases). This CDR3 spans 18 amino acids. CDR1 DFQATT and CDR2 SNEGSKA come from the germline V gene (reference sequence). V dropped 0 bases and J dropped 0 bases, with 17 bases sitting between them. DNA of the CDR3: TGCAGTGCTAGAGACGGAAAGTTTACAGGGACGAACACCGGGGAGCTGTTTTTT. It yields the protein CSARDGKFTGTNTGELFF.

By proportion, this clonotype is medium-sized (0.01 to 0.1%). The chain has TRBV7-8 and TRBJ2-1; maybe TRBD2 (6 bases). V was cut by 0 bases and J by 13 bases, with 13 bases left in between. Germline loops: CDR1 SGHVS, CDR2 FQNEAQ. This CDR3 spans 13 amino acids. In DNA form, the CDR3 reads TGTGCCAGCAGCTTAGCTCCGGGAGTCTATCAGTTCTTC. Residues: CASSLAPGVYQFF.

This clonotype has at least ten counts. CDR3 amino acids: CASSLHGRGGDEQYF. CDR3 nucleotide sequence: TGTGCCAGCAGCTTGCACGGGCGGGGAGGTGACGAGCAGTACTTC. The V and J genes are TRBV7-2 and TRBJ2-7; D perhaps matches TRBD2 (6 bases). The germline V gene encodes CDR1 SGHTA and CDR2 FQGNSA. CDR3 length: 15 residues. V lost 3 bases, J lost 5 bases, and 17 bases lay in between.

This clonotype appeared many times. V and J are TRBV6-2 or TRBV6-3 and TRBJ2-7, with D possibly TRBD1 on 7 matching bases. Germline values: CDR1 MNHEY, CDR2 SVGEGT. V shed 7 bases and J shed 1 base, with 17 bases lying between them. This CDR3 is built from 15 residues. This chain's CDR3 is CASIARGTASYEQYF. The CDR3 DNA reads TGTGCCAGCATTGCTCGGGGGACAGCGTCCTACGAGCAGTACTTC.

Ten or more counts support this clonotype. The rearrangement joins TRBV4-1 to TRBJ2-7; the D call may be TRBD1 or TRBD2 (6 bases each). Germline loops: CDR1 MGHRA, CDR2 YSYEKL. CDR3 length: 17 amino acids. Trimming removed 0 bases at V and 4 bases at J, with 19 bases between. The CDR3 coding sequence is TGCGCCAGCAGCCAAGATCTTTGGAGGAAGGGGGGATACGAGCAGTACTTC. Amino acid sequence: CASSQDLWRKGGYEQYF.

This clonotype showed up many times. The CDR3 is CASSERGQIYGYTF. The CDR3 DNA is TGTGCCAGCAGTGAAAGGGGACAGATCTATGGCTACACCTTC. This chain connects TRBV2 to TRBJ1-2, with TRBD1 matching 7 bases. This CDR3 has 14 residues. With V trimmed by 2 bases and J by 4 bases, 4 bases remained unmatched. Germline V gene lookup returns CDR1 SNHLY and CDR2 FYNNEI.

The table lists this clonotype with many counts. This chain links TRBV7-2 with TRBJ2-7, with D uncertain. CDR1 and CDR2 from the germline V gene are SGHTA and FQGNSA. Trimming removed 3 bases at V and 5 bases at J, with 14 bases between. CDR3 length: 14 amino acids. The CDR3, as DNA: TGTGCCAGCAGCTTGCAGGCGGATAGACACGAGCAGTACTTC. It is translated as CASSLQADRHEQYF.

This clonotype was detected many times. The chain carries TRBV4-3 and TRBJ1-1, with D perhaps TRBD1 (5 bases). V lost 0 bases, J lost 5 bases, and 22 bases lay in between. The CDR3 contains 18 residues. Germline values: CDR1 LGHNA, CDR2 YSLEER. CDR3 sequence reads: CASSQDPKTPQGETEAFF. The CDR3 nucleotides read TGCGCCAGCAGCCAAGATCCCAAGACGCCCCAGGGTGAAACTGAAGCTTTCTTT.

In its sample, this clonotype was seen many times. The chain carries TRBV20-1 and TRBJ2-5; TRBD2 aligns across 11 bases. V lost 2 bases, J lost 4 bases, and 6 bases stayed unmatched. The germline V gene has CDR1 DFQATT and CDR2 SNEGSKA (reference sequence). The CDR3 is 15 amino acids. The CDR3 nucleotides read TGCAGTGCTAGAACCCGACTAGCGGGACGAGAGACCCAGTACTTC. It yields the protein CSARTRLAGRETQYF.

The table lists this clonotype with many counts. The rearrangement joins TRBV6-2 or TRBV6-3 to TRBJ2-2; TRBD2 aligns across 14 bases. The CDR3 extends over 16 amino acids. V lost 4 bases to trimming and J lost 6 bases; unmatched junction nucleotides: 4. Per the germline V gene, CDR1 is MNHEY and CDR2 is SVGEGT. CDR3 sequence reads: CASSFRLAGGPGELFF. The CDR3, as DNA: TGTGCCAGCAGTTTTCGACTAGCGGGAGGGCCCGGGGAGCTGTTTTTT.

This clonotype came up many times. J is TRBJ2-3 and V is TRBV15, with D unclear. Trimming cost V 0 bases and J 4 bases, with 5 bases left between them. This CDR3 region has 13 residues. Germline loops: CDR1 LNHNV, CDR2 YYDKDF (reference sequence). Here the CDR3 DNA reads TGTGCCACCAGCAGAGATACGGCAGATACGCAGTATTTT. It is translated as CATSRDTADTQYF.

This rearrangement joins TRBV7-8 to TRBJ2-2, with 11 nucleotides matching TRBD2. The CDR3 runs 16 residues. V lost 3 bases and J lost 5; bases outside the gene matches: 5. CDR1 SGHVS and CDR2 FQNEAQ come from the germline V gene. CDR3: CASSFSRTSGTGELFF. CDR3 bases: TGTGCCAGCAGCTTTTCCAGGACTAGCGGGACCGGGGAGCTGTTTTTT.

This clonotype was picked up many times. The J gene is TRBJ2-3, the V gene TRBV10-3, with TRBD2 matching over 16 bases. Trimming removed 10 bases from V and 6 bases from J; junction bases left unmatched: 16. The length of the CDR3 is 18 residues. CDR1 is ENHRY and CDR2 is SYGVKD in the germline V gene. The CDR3 nucleotides are TGTGCCACGAGGGCCGGGACTAGCGGGGGGGCTGGGAAGGATACGCAGTATTTT. Its translation: CATRAGTSGGAGKDTQYF.

This clonotype was picked up a small number of times. This may be a read error, as it is one base from a much larger clone. The chain has TRBV7-2 and TRBJ2-1; either TRBD1 or TRBD2 may fit D (6 bases each). This CDR3 region has 16 residues. Trimming removed 1 base from V and 4 bases from J, with 14 bases in between. Looked up from germline, CDR1 is SGHTA and CDR2 is FQGNSA. In nucleotides, the CDR3 is TGTGCCAGCAGCTTAGAGGGGGAGGTGGTGTACAATGAGCAGTTCTTC. Encoded protein: CASSLEGEVVYNEQFF.

Many counts were recorded for this clonotype. The CDR3 DNA reads as TGTGCCACGCGACCGGGACAGGGCTACGAGCAGTACTTC. Its translation is CATRPGQGYEQYF. The chain combines TRBV19 with TRBJ2-7, with 9 bases matching TRBD1. Per the germline V gene, CDR1 is LNHDA and CDR2 is SQIVND (reference sequence). The CDR3 covers 13 residues. V was pared by 10 bases and J by 3 bases, with 7 bases of the junction left unmatched.

This clonotype occurred many times. The chain employs TRBV20-1 and TRBJ1-2, with D uncertain. V was cut by 4 bases and J by 4 bases, with 7 bases left in between. The CDR3 runs 11 residues. Germline-derived CDR1 and CDR2 are DFQATT and SNEGSKA (reference sequence). The CDR3 coding sequence is TGCAGTGCTAACCCCTCCTATGGCTACACCTTC. It specifies CSANPSYGYTF.

The chain joins TRBV7-2 to TRBJ2-1; 11 bases fit TRBD2. The CDR3 sequence is 15 residues long. Germline-derived CDR1 and CDR2 are SGHTA and FQGNSA. Germline trimming cut 5 bases from V and 7 bases from J; bases unmatched to any gene: 7. The CDR3 loop reads CASSQTSGAANEQFF. For the CDR3, the DNA is TGTGCCAGCAGCCAGACTAGCGGGGCTGCTAATGAGCAGTTCTTC.

In this sample, this clonotype turned up many times. This chain links TRBV20-1 with TRBJ2-7, with 7 bases lining up with TRBD2. This CDR3 contains 14 residues. Germline CDR1 is DFQATT and CDR2 is SNEGSKA (reference sequence). Trimming took 5 bases from V and 2 from J; bases not matched to a gene: 9. In nucleotides, the CDR3 is TGCAGTGCTCCGAGAGCGGGGCAGACCTACGAGCAGTACTTC. It encodes CSAPRAGQTYEQYF.

This clonotype has at least ten counts. The chain combines TRBV7-9 with TRBJ2-7; no firm D call. The germline V gene encodes CDR1 SEHNR and CDR2 FQNEAQ (reference sequence). Trimming left V 5 bases short and J 0 bases short, with 11 bases between. CDR3 length equals 14 residues. CDR3 sequence: CASSPHGFSYEQYF. CDR3 nucleotides: TGTGCCAGCAGCCCCCATGGGTTCTCCTACGAGCAGTACTTC. The full variable domain, with the rest looked up from reference TRBV7-9 and TRBJ2-7, is DTGVSQNPRHKITKRGQNVTFRCDPISEHNRLYWYRQTLGQGPEFLTYFQNEAQLEKSRLLSDRFSAERPKGSFSTLEIQRTEQGDSAMYLCASSPHGFSYEQYFGPGTRLTVT.

This clonotype was seen at least ten times. The rearrangement uses TRBV5-1 and TRBJ2-5; D is tentatively TRBD1 or TRBD2 (5 bases each). The germline CDR1 and CDR2 sequences are SGHRS and YFSETQ. This CDR3 has 14 residues. V lost 6 bases to trimming and J lost 0 bases, with 12 bases between them. This CDR3 is CASNRDGDQETQYF. DNA for the CDR3: TGCGCCAGCAACCGGGACGGAGACCAAGAGACCCAGTACTTC.

This chain joins TRBV11-2 and TRBJ1-5; D ambiguous. Germline assignment: CDR1 SGHAT and CDR2 FQNNGV. CDR3 length: 13 residues. V gave up 3 bases and J gave up 5 bases, with 8 bases separating them. In DNA form, the CDR3 reads TGTGCCAGCAGCTTTAACCCGGATCAGCCCCAGCATTTT. Its protein product is CASSFNPDQPQHF. The entire variable domain, with the rest obtained from reference TRBV11-2 and TRBJ1-5, is as follows: EAGVAQSPRYKIIEKRQSVAFWCNPISGHATLYWYQQILGQGPKLLIQFQNNGVVDDSQLPKDRFSAERLKGVDSTLKIQPAKLEDSAVYLCASSFNPDQPQHFGDGTRLSIL.

There are many counts of this clonotype. This chain connects TRBV20-1 to TRBJ1-6, with D maybe TRBD1 (5 bases). The CDR3 is 15 amino acids. V gave up 3 bases and J gave up 7 bases, with 16 bases separating them. Germline V gene lookup returns CDR1 DFQATT and CDR2 SNEGSKA (reference sequence). The CDR3 reads CSARLFSGDNSPLHF. CDR3 coding DNA: TGCAGTGCTAGGCTCTTCTCTGGGGACAATTCACCCCTCCACTTT.

This clonotype was recorded at least ten times. V usage is TRBV6-6 and J usage is TRBJ1-1; D is unresolved. Germline CDR1 and CDR2: MNHNY and SVGAGI (reference sequence). The CDR3 is made up of 15 amino acids. V lost 2 bases to trimming and J lost 2 bases, with 12 bases between them. The CDR3 region is CASSYTTGRNTEAFF. In DNA, the CDR3 is TGTGCCAGCAGTTACACCACGGGGAGAAACACTGAAGCTTTCTTT.

This clonotype was seen ten or more times. The chain couples TRBV9 to TRBJ2-1; TRBD1 matches 8 bases. V lost 0 bases and J lost 6; bases outside the gene matches: 11. The CDR3 is 17 residues long. Germline V lookup: CDR1 SGDLS, CDR2 YYNGEE. CDR3 region: CASSVDDRGYHSNEQFF. The CDR3 DNA sequence: TGTGCCAGCAGCGTAGATGACAGGGGTTATCATAGCAATGAGCAGTTCTTC.